A single sample is the source of the 8 T cell receptor beta chains below, sequenced in a study of T cell repertoires in cytomegalovirus infection. TCRdb fed the reads into MiXCR, producing one record per CDR3 protein. The sample carries hundreds of thousands of distinct CDR3 sequences, more than 20% recorded once. Sequencing used CD8+ T cells from PBMCs. All receptors come from a human donor in good health (CMV status not recorded). Some clones in this sample may be carry-over from other donors' samples.

In the case of this clonotype: At one of its ends the junction is not consistent with the germline gene, which may arise from a read error. The rearrangement links TRBV25-1 to TRBJ1-2; D unclear. Germline values: CDR1 MGHDK, CDR2 SYGVNS. The CDR3 runs to 13 residues. Here the CDR3 reads CASSELGINGHTF. The CDR3 DNA reads TGTGCCAGCAGTGAACTCGGGATAAATGGCCACACCTTC.

This clonotype has more than one count but fewer than ten. V is TRBV5-1 and J is TRBJ2-1; D is perhaps TRBD1 (6 bases). CDR1 and CDR2 from the germline V gene are SGHRS and YFSETQ. V shed 1 base and J shed 9 bases, with 8 bases lying between them. CDR3 length equals 12 residues. Here the CDR3 reads CASSLMGAEQFF. CDR3 coding DNA: TGCGCCAGCAGCTTGATGGGGGCTGAGCAGTTCTTC.

The V call is TRBV28, the J call TRBJ1-4; a possible D gene is TRBD1 (6 bases). Trimming removed 5 bases at V and 5 bases at J, with 15 bases between. Per germline, CDR1 MDHEN and CDR2 SYDVKM. This CDR3 has 15 amino acids. The CDR3 protein is CASSEGPTGNEKLFF. The CDR3 DNA reads TGTGCCAGCAGTGAAGGACCTACAGGGAATGAAAAACTGTTTTTT.

Regarding this clonotype: A junction boundary mismatches the germline segment, possibly from a read error. The V call is TRBV28, the J call TRBJ2-5; 8 nucleotides agree with TRBD2. The germline CDR1 and CDR2 sequences are MDHEN and SYDVKM. The CDR3 consists of 15 residues. The CDR3 DNA follows: TGTGCCAGCACAGCGGGGGCCCCCCAACGAGAGACCCGGTACTTC. As protein: CASTAGAPQRETRYF.

This clonotype was counted at least ten times. The rearrangement uses TRBV7-6 and TRBJ2-1; maybe TRBD2 (6 bases). This CDR3 region has 16 residues. Trimming pared 1 base from V and 0 bases from J, leaving 10 bases between. Germline V CDR1 and CDR2: SGHVS, FNYEAQ. As DNA, the CDR3 is TGTGCCAGCAGCTTAGTTGCGGGGAGCTCCTACAATGAGCAGTTCTTC. Protein: CASSLVAGSSYNEQFF. Supplemented by reference TRBV7-6 and TRBJ2-1, the full variable domain reads GAGVSQSPRYKVTKRGQDVALRCDPISGHVSLYWYRQALGQGPEFLTYFNYEAQQDKSGLPNDRFSAERPEGSISTLTIQRTEQRDSAMYRCASSLVAGSSYNEQFFGPGTRLTVL.

A few counts support this clonotype. A much larger clone is a single base away; this may be a read error. V and J are TRBV7-6 and TRBJ2-5; 7 nucleotides line up with TRBD1. This CDR3 contains 13 residues. CDR1 is SGHVS, CDR2 FNYEAQ, per germline. In nucleotides, the CDR3 is TGTGTCAGCAGCCCCGGGACAGAAGAGACCCAGTACTTC. Protein: CVSSPGTEETQYF.

This sequence joins TRBV15 and TRBJ1-5; D not certain. V lost 4 bases, J lost 4 bases, and 11 bases lay in between. The V gene's germline CDR1 is LNHNV and CDR2 YYDKDF (reference sequence). The CDR3 has 14 residues. CDR3 in amino acids: CATSTAGRNQPQHF. The CDR3 DNA reads as TGTGCCACCAGCACCGCAGGACGGAATCAGCCCCAGCATTTT.

This clonotype appeared a few times. CDR3: CASSHGPANYGYTF. CDR3 DNA: TGTGCCAGCAGCCACGGGCCAGCTAACTATGGCTACACCTTC. The rearrangement joins TRBV5-6 to TRBJ1-2; D is undetermined. Trimming shortened V by 4 bases and J by 0 bases, and 10 bases separated the two germline ends. The length of the CDR3 is 14 residues. Per the germline V gene, CDR1 is SGHDT and CDR2 is YYEEEE.